This is a list of T cell receptor beta chains from one sample in a study of beta chain features in type 1 diabetes. TCRdb keeps only in-frame clones here, not all; method: immunoSEQ multiplex PCR. The sample comprises hundreds of thousands of clones, about 10% of which are singletons, and about 0.015% rests with the top ten. Sequencing used naive CD4+ T cells from blood. These receptors were obtained from a woman in her twenties or thirties in good health. The CDR3 runs from the conserved cysteine through the conserved F or W. Fields, in order: J gene, CDR3 length, clone size, D gene, V gene, CDR3 protein, CDR3 DNA. The D gene is left open where the match is weak. A clone size is listed for some rows: how often the clone was seen (once, few, many), or a class if it is expanded.

J: TRBJ2-1
length: 16
size: few
D: TRBD2
V: TRBV7-2
CDR3: CASSAAGTSGYNEQFF
DNA: TGTGCCAGCAGCGCTGCCGGGACTAGCGGATACAATGAGCAGTTCTTC

J: TRBJ1-2
length: 12
size: NA
D: NA
V: TRBV2
CDR3: CASSLGSYGYTF
DNA: TGTGCCAGCAGTCTAGGATCGTATGGCTACACCTTC

J: TRBJ2-1
length: 15
size: few
D: TRBD2
V: TRBV11-2
CDR3: CASSQSGRASNEQFF
DNA: TGTGCCAGCAGCCAAAGCGGGAGGGCCAGTAATGAGCAGTTCTTC

J: TRBJ2-5
length: 13
size: few
D: NA
V: TRBV2
CDR3: CASSGDNQETQYF
DNA: TGTGCCAGCAGTGGGGACAACCAAGAGACCCAGTACTTC

J: TRBJ2-7
length: 16
size: few
D: TRBD2
V: TRBV5-4
CDR3: CASSAGLAGDSYEQYF
DNA: TGTGCCAGCAGCGCCGGACTAGCGGGAGATAGTTACGAGCAGTACTTC

J: TRBJ2-1
length: 14
size: NA
D: TRBD2
V: TRBV28
CDR3: CASSSGLGEAEQFF
DNA: TGTGCCAGCAGTTCGGGACTAGGCGAGGCTGAGCAGTTCTTC

J: TRBJ1-1
length: 13
size: NA
D: TRBD1
V: TRBV29-1
CDR3: CSVEDSQGRTAFF
DNA: TGCAGCGTTGAAGATTCACAGGGGAGGACAGCTTTCTTT

J: TRBJ2-3
length: 14
size: NA
D: NA
V: TRBV5-6
CDR3: CASSQGASTDTQYF
DNA: TGTGCCAGCAGCCAAGGGGCCAGCACAGATACGCAGTATTTT

J: TRBJ1-2
length: 14
size: few
D: NA
V: TRBV18
CDR3: CASSPGPGDYGYTF
DNA: TGTGCCAGCTCACCCGGACCGGGGGACTATGGCTACACCTTC

J: TRBJ2-7
length: 16
size: few
D: NA
V: TRBV21-1
CDR3: CASSNRMGHKTYEQYF
DNA: TGTGCCAGCAGCAACAGAATGGGGCACAAGACCTACGAGCAGTACTTC

J: TRBJ2-5
length: 15
size: few
D: TRBD1
V: TRBV7-7
CDR3: CASSWGQGARETQYF
DNA: TGTGCTAGCAGCTGGGGACAGGGGGCGCGGGAGACCCAGTACTTC